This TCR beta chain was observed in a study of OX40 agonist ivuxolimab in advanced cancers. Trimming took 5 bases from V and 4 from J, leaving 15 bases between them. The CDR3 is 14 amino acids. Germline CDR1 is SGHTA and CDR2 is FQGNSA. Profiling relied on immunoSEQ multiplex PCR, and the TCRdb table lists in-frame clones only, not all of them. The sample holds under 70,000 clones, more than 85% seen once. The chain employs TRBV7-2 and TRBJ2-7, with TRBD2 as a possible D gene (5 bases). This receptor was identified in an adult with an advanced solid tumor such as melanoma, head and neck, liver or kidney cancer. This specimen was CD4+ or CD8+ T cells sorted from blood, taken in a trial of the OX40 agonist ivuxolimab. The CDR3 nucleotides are TGTGCCAGCAGCCCGGTCGGGGTAGAGTACGAGCAGTACTTC. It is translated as CASSPVGVEYEQYF.